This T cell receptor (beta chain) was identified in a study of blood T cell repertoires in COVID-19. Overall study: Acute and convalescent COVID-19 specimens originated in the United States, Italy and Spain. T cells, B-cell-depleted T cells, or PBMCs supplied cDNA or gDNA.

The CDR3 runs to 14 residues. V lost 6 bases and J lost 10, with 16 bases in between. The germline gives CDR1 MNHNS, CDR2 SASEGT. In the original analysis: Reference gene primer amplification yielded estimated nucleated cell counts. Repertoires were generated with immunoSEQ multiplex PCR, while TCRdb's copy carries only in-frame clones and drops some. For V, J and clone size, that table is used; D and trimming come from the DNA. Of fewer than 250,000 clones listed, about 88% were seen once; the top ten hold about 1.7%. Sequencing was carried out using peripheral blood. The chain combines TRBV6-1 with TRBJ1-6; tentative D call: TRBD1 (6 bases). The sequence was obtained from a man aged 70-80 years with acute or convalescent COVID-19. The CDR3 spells CASSDTGKESPLHF. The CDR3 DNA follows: TGTGCCAGCAGCGATACAGGGAAAGAATCACCCCTCCACTTT.